The 10 T cell receptor beta chains below were found in one sample sequenced in a study of T-cell reconstitution after alpha-beta-depleted transplantation in children. For TCRbeta, the library was prepared with unique molecular identifiers. MiXCR was run by TCRdb on the PCR reads, yielding one entry per CDR3 protein. Altogether 550,000 to 600,000 distinct CDR3 sequences are present, 20% to 25% being singletons, with the ten largest covering 11% to 15%. The sample consisted of PBMCs, mostly from graft donor cells, taken 360 days after TCRalphabeta/CD19-depleted stem cell transplant. Source of these receptors: a boy younger than two who had a stem cell transplant for acute myeloid leukemia, so the T cells may come from the graft donor.

The V call is TRBV7-3, the J call TRBJ1-1, with 7 nucleotides matching TRBD1. Unmatched junction bases numbered 5, after V lost 0 bases and J lost 1 base. This CDR3 is 16 amino acids long. Germline values: CDR1 SGHTA, CDR2 FQGTGA. CDR3 residues: CASSLTGGQRNTEAFF. The CDR3 DNA sequence: TGTGCCAGCAGCTTAACGGGGGGACAGCGGAACACTGAAGCTTTCTTT.

This clonotype was found many times. This chain links TRBV20-1 with TRBJ2-3; the match to TRBD1 covers 10 bases. This CDR3 has 14 amino acids. Unmatched junction bases numbered 5, after V lost 3 bases and J lost 5 bases. In germline, CDR1 is DFQATT, CDR2 SNEGSKA (reference sequence). The CDR3 bases are TGCAGTGCTAGTTCGGGACAGGGGAAAGATACGCAGTATTTT. Its protein is CSASSGQGKDTQYF.

The chain recombines TRBV12-3 or TRBV12-4 with TRBJ2-2; 9 nucleotides line up with TRBD1. J was trimmed by 0 bases and V by 6 bases; bases with no gene match: 17. CDR3 length: 20 residues. The CDR3 protein is CASRKNRGLNKYPNTGELFF. In nucleotides, the CDR3 is TGTGCCAGCAGAAAAAACAGGGGGCTAAACAAATACCCGAACACCGGGGAGCTGTTTTTT.

The gene calls are TRBV20-1 and TRBJ2-1, with D possibly being TRBD2 (6 bases). Deletions cut 3 bases from V and 6 bases from J, with 15 bases between. The CDR3 contains 14 residues. CDR1 and CDR2 from the germline V gene are DFQATT and SNEGSKA (reference sequence). In DNA, the CDR3 is TGCAGTGCTAGGAGGAGGGGCCTCTTCAATGAGCAGTTCTTC. It encodes CSARRRGLFNEQFF.

Of note for this clonotype: This may stem from a read error, because a much larger clone lies one nucleotide away. The chain links TRBV6-2 or TRBV6-3 to TRBJ1-1; D unclear. This CDR3 is 11 amino acids long. Germline CDR1 and CDR2: MNHEY and SVGEGT. The V gene lost 6 bases and the J gene lost 1 base, with 3 bases spanning the gap. CDR3 loop: CASRWNTEAFF. In DNA form, the CDR3 reads TGTGCCAGCAGGTGGAACACTGAAGCTTTCTTT.

A few counts support this clonotype. The chain is built from TRBV15 and TRBJ2-3; D is perhaps TRBD2 (5 bases). V lost 5 bases, J lost 2 bases, and 11 bases lay in between. This CDR3 region has 14 residues. Germline values: CDR1 LNHNV, CDR2 YYDKDF (reference sequence). CDR3 nucleotides: TGTGCCACCAGCGAGGGAACCAACACAGATACGCAGTATTTT. Protein product: CATSEGTNTDTQYF. Full variable domain (remainder filled in from reference TRBV15 and TRBJ2-3): DAMVIQNPRYQVTQFGKPVTLSCSQTLNHNVMYWYQQKSSQAPKLLFHYYDKDFNNEADTPDNFQSRRPNTSFCFLDIRSPGLGDTAMYLCATSEGTNTDTQYFGPGTRLTVL.

This clonotype was counted between two and nine times. V is TRBV6-5 and J is TRBJ2-3; the D is unclear. V was trimmed by 0 bases and J by 0 bases, leaving 4 bases between them. The CDR3 consists of 14 residues. Per germline, CDR1 MNHEY and CDR2 SVGAGI. CDR3 region: CASSYSPSTDTQYF. The CDR3 DNA reads TGTGCCAGCAGTTACTCGCCTAGCACAGATACGCAGTATTTT.

This clonotype was counted between two and nine times. The chain is built from TRBV10-3 and TRBJ2-7; D is ambiguous. CDR3 length: 14 residues. Trimming shortened V by 3 bases and J by 0 bases, and 9 bases separated the two germline ends. Germline V gene data show CDR1 as ENHRY and CDR2 as SYGVKD. The CDR3 loop reads CAISDQVSSYEQYF. DNA of the CDR3: TGTGCCATCAGTGACCAGGTGAGCTCCTACGAGCAGTACTTC.

There are many counts of this clonotype. The genes are TRBV20-1 and TRBJ2-3; tentative D call: TRBD1 (5 bases). Between the trimmed V and J ends, which lost 0 bases and 5 bases, there was a span of 12 bases. The germline gives CDR1 DFQATT, CDR2 SNEGSKA (reference sequence). The CDR3 totals 14 residues. The CDR3 nucleotides read TGCAGTGCTAGAGATAATGGGGCAGGAGATACGCAGTATTTT. Its protein product is CSARDNGAGDTQYF.

The rearrangement links TRBV6-1 to TRBJ1-2; 7 bases match TRBD1. The CDR3 length is 16 residues. V trimming: 7 bases; J trimming: 0 bases; junction bases outside the gene matches: 11. Germline V gene data show CDR1 as MNHNS and CDR2 as SASEGT. This CDR3 is CASTQWGQKPNYGYTF. Written as DNA, the CDR3 is TGTGCCAGCACCCAATGGGGACAGAAGCCTAACTATGGCTACACCTTC.